The 21 T cell receptor beta chains listed next were all sequenced from one sample in a study of cytomegalovirus exposure and HLA in healthy donors. The PCR made use of 60 Vbeta and 13 Jbeta primers. Generated by immunoSEQ multiplex PCR, the TCRdb table keeps only in-frame clones and is missing some. This table holds 60,000 to 75,000 clones, roughly 69% found once. The sequenced sample was PBMCs. All receptors derive from a woman aged 50 to 65 in good health and CMV-seronegative.

The chain has TRBV2 and TRBJ1-2, with 11 nucleotides matching TRBD1. The CDR3 consists of 14 residues. Germline lookup yields CDR1 SNHLY and CDR2 FYNNEI. Unmatched junction bases numbered 8, after V lost 6 bases and J lost 8 bases. The CDR3 DNA follows: TGTGCCAGCAGGCGGGGACAGGGGGAAGGGGGCTACACCTTC. Translating gives CASRRGQGEGGYTF.

The chain employs TRBV28 and TRBJ1-2; D is unclear. Looked up from germline, CDR1 is MDHEN and CDR2 is SYDVKM. With 2 bases removed from V and 4 bases from J, the gap between germline ends came to 11 bases. CDR3 length: 14 amino acids. In nucleotides, the CDR3 is TGTGCCAGCAGTTTACGAGGGTATGTCTATGGCTACACCTTC. Translating it yields CASSLRGYVYGYTF.

The chain carries TRBV28 and TRBJ1-5; a possible D gene is TRBD1 (6 bases). V was shortened by 2 bases and J by 0 bases, with 14 bases between the two germline ends. The V gene's germline CDR1 is MDHEN and CDR2 SYDVKM. This CDR3 comprises 17 residues. The CDR3 is CASSLAQGGYSNQPQHF. The DNA of the CDR3 is TGTGCCAGCAGTTTAGCACAGGGAGGGTATAGCAATCAGCCCCAGCATTTT.

V and J are TRBV5-4 and TRBJ2-6; 7 bases fit TRBD1. The CDR3 runs 15 residues. CDR1 and CDR2 from the germline V gene are SGHNT and YYREEE (reference sequence). With V trimmed by 1 base and J by 4 bases, 2 bases remained unmatched. The CDR3 DNA sequence: TGTGCCAGCAGCTTGCCGGGACAGGGGGCCAACGTCCTGACTTTC. Translation: CASSLPGQGANVLTF.

V usage is TRBV4-1 and J usage is TRBJ1-1; D call uncertain. The CDR3 covers 15 residues. Germline assignment: CDR1 MGHRA and CDR2 YSYEKL. Deletions cut 1 base from V and 0 bases from J, with 9 bases between. CDR3 DNA: TGCGCCAGCAGCCAAGTACTCCGTCTGAACACTGAAGCTTTCTTT. It yields the protein CASSQVLRLNTEAFF.

The rearrangement uses TRBV5-1 and TRBJ2-5; TRBD2 agrees at 8 bases. This CDR3 comprises 15 residues. V dropped 3 bases and J dropped 5; count of bases not matched to a gene: 9. Germline V gives CDR1 SGHRS, CDR2 YFSETQ. CDR3 amino acids: CASSSMRGVGETQYF. The CDR3, as DNA: TGCGCCAGCAGCTCCATGCGGGGGGTTGGGGAGACCCAGTACTTC.

The chain combines TRBV19 with TRBJ2-7; possible D gene TRBD1, 6 bases. The CDR3 extends over 13 amino acids. With 6 bases removed from V and 4 bases from J, the gap between germline ends came to 13 bases. CDR1 and CDR2 (germline): LNHDA, SQIVND (reference sequence). CDR3 amino acids: CASRLGASYEQYF. CDR3 in DNA: TGTGCCAGTAGATTGGGGGCGTCTTACGAGCAGTACTTC.

This clone was found a few times. This sequence joins TRBV7-2 and TRBJ2-7; D perhaps matches TRBD1 (6 bases). V lost 0 bases, J lost 2 bases, and 11 bases lay in between. CDR3 size: 15 residues. From germline, CDR1 is SGHTA and CDR2 FQGNSA. In nucleotides, the CDR3 is TGTGCCAGCAGCTTAGCCGGGACAACCCCCTACGAGCAGTACTTC. Translating it yields CASSLAGTTPYEQYF.

The chain uses TRBV15 and TRBJ2-5, with 11 bases aligning to TRBD2. CDR1 is LNHNV and CDR2 is YYDKDF in the germline V gene (reference sequence). V was clipped by 0 bases and J by 4 bases; unmatched bases: 1. The CDR3 is made up of 15 amino acids. This chain's CDR3 is CATSRDLAGGETQYF. In nucleotides, the CDR3 is TGTGCCACCAGCAGAGATCTAGCGGGAGGAGAGACCCAGTACTTC.

About this clone itself: The same CDR3 also results from other DNA sequences found in this sample. The V gene is TRBV29-1, the J gene TRBJ2-3; D might be TRBD2 (6 bases). V was clipped by 3 bases and J by 3 bases, with 10 bases between them. Germline CDR1 is SQVTM and CDR2 is ANQGSEA. The CDR3 has 13 residues. The CDR3 protein is CSVDLGGTDTQYF. CDR3 nucleotide sequence: TGCAGCGTTGATCTGGGGGGAACAGATACGCAGTATTTT.

CDR3 loop: CASSLAVPYEQYF. CDR3 bases: TGCGCCAGCAGCTTGGCAGTCCCCTACGAGCAGTACTTC. The chain carries TRBV5-1 and TRBJ2-7; the D is unclear. V was pared by 0 bases and J by 2 bases, with 6 bases between. CDR3 length equals 13 residues. Germline V gene data show CDR1 as SGHRS and CDR2 as YFSETQ.

V and J are TRBV5-4 and TRBJ1-1, with D possibly TRBD1 on 6 matching bases. This CDR3 is built from 15 residues. Per germline, CDR1 SGHNT and CDR2 YYREEE (reference sequence). V dropped 4 bases and J dropped 0 bases, with 13 bases sitting between them. The CDR3 loop is CASSLEDRLNTEAFF. The CDR3 nucleotides read TGTGCCAGCAGCCTCGAGGACAGACTGAACACTGAAGCTTTCTTT.

The rearrangement joins TRBV28 to TRBJ2-7; D is undetermined. The V end lost 6 bases, the J end lost 3 bases, and 12 bases lay between the germline ends. Per germline, CDR1 MDHEN and CDR2 SYDVKM. CDR3 length: 13 amino acids. CDR3 coding DNA: TGTGCCAGCAGGGTTTCTCTCTACTACGAGCAGTACTTC. Amino acid sequence: CASRVSLYYEQYF.

V and J are TRBV6-5 and TRBJ2-1; 7 nucleotides align to TRBD2. With V trimmed by 10 bases and J by 9 bases, 12 bases remained unmatched. The germline V gene has CDR1 MNHEY and CDR2 SVGAGI. The CDR3 has 13 amino acids. This CDR3 is CATSRAGEGEQFF. CDR3 in DNA: TGTGCCACTTCAAGGGCGGGAGAAGGTGAGCAGTTCTTC.

This chain links TRBV7-9 with TRBJ1-1; no firm D call. This CDR3 has 12 amino acids. Germline CDR1 and CDR2: SEHNR and FQNEAQ (reference sequence). Trimming left V 3 bases short and J 7 bases short, with 9 bases between. CDR3 amino acids: CASSFERVEAFF. As DNA, the CDR3 is TGTGCCAGCAGCTTCGAGCGTGTTGAAGCTTTCTTT.

The V gene is TRBV28, the J gene TRBJ1-5; D gene uncertain. V shed 2 bases and J shed 3 bases, with 5 bases lying between them. The CDR3 length is 13 residues. Germline values: CDR1 MDHEN, CDR2 SYDVKM. The CDR3 spells CASSLLNNQPQHF. In DNA form, the CDR3 reads TGTGCCAGCAGTTTACTTAACAATCAGCCCCAGCATTTT. Full variable domain (missing parts from reference TRBV28 and TRBJ1-5): DVKVTQSSRYLVKRTGEKVFLECVQDMDHENMFWYRQDPGLGLRLIYFSYDVKMKEKGDIPEGYSVSREKKERFSLILESASTNQTSMYLCASSLLNNQPQHFGDGTRLSIL.

This clone has only a few counts. The chain is built from TRBV27 and TRBJ2-3; D remains ambiguous. V gave up 4 bases and J gave up 5 bases, with 10 bases separating them. This CDR3 region has 13 residues. In germline, CDR1 is MNHEY, CDR2 SMNVEV (reference sequence). This chain's CDR3 is CASSWSLGDTQYF. In DNA form, the CDR3 reads TGTGCCAGCAGTTGGAGCCTCGGAGATACGCAGTATTTT.

This chain joins TRBV30 and TRBJ2-2, with TRBD2 matching over 10 bases. The CDR3 extends over 19 amino acids. V lost 0 bases and J lost 3; bases outside the gene matches: 13. CDR1 and CDR2 from the germline V gene are GTSNPN and SVGIG (reference sequence). Written as DNA, the CDR3 is TGTGCCTGGAGTGTACGGAGGCTAGCGGGAGAAAGGGACACCGGGGAGCTGTTTTTT. The encoded protein is CAWSVRRLAGERDTGELFF.

This clone was counted only a few times. The CDR3 is CASSLVRETYGYTF. The CDR3 coding sequence is TGTGCCAGCAGCTTAGTGCGGGAAACTTATGGCTACACCTTC. The V call is TRBV7-2, the J call TRBJ1-2; D is uncertain. The CDR3 extends over 14 amino acids. V was trimmed by 1 base and J by 5 bases, leaving 11 bases between them. The germline CDR1 and CDR2 sequences are SGHTA and FQGNSA.

This chain uses TRBV4-2 with TRBJ2-4; 14 nucleotides line up with TRBD2. Germline CDR1 is LGHNA and CDR2 is YNFKEQ. Trimming took 4 bases from V and 7 from J; bases not matched to a gene: 9. This CDR3 has 17 residues. CDR3 amino acids: CASSLKGTSGGDNIQYF. The CDR3 nucleotides read TGTGCCAGCAGCCTAAAGGGGACTAGCGGGGGAGACAACATTCAGTACTTC.

V gene TRBV20-1 combines with J gene TRBJ1-1, with 7 bases aligning to TRBD1. The CDR3 runs 11 residues. Germline trimming cut 6 bases from V and 9 bases from J; bases unmatched to any gene: 7. From germline, CDR1 is DFQATT and CDR2 SNEGSKA (reference sequence). The CDR3 here is CSAIGTAQAFF. The CDR3 nucleotides read TGCAGTGCCATAGGGACAGCTCAAGCTTTCTTT.